The 5 T cell receptor beta chains listed next were all sequenced from one sample in a study of blood T cell repertoires in COVID-19. Here immunoSEQ multiplex PCR was the method, and the copy in TCRdb shows in-frame clones only, minus some. Of some 260,000 clones in the sample, about 91% were seen once. The sequencing sample was made of peripheral blood. The receptors originated from a woman aged 30 to 39 with COVID-19, enrolled during active disease.

J is TRBJ2-3 and V is TRBV7-2; tentative D call: TRBD2 (6 bases). V was clipped by 5 bases and J by 0 bases, with 9 bases between them. The V gene's germline CDR1 is SGHTA and CDR2 FQGNSA. This CDR3 region has 14 residues. The CDR3 DNA sequence: TGTGCCAGCAGCGCGGACTATAGCACAGATACGCAGTATTTT. Translation gives CASSADYSTDTQYF.

The chain uses TRBV29-1 and TRBJ1-1; D may be TRBD1 (6 bases). The V and J ends lost 6 bases and 4 bases respectively, with 9 bases between them. This CDR3 region has 11 residues. Germline V gene data show CDR1 as SQVTM and CDR2 as ANQGSEA. The CDR3 sequence: CSVQGITEAFF. Here the CDR3 DNA reads TGCAGCGTACAGGGAATCACTGAAGCTTTCTTT. Together with reference TRBV29-1 and TRBJ1-1, the CDR3 gives the full variable domain: SAVISQKPSRDICQRGTSLTIQCQVDSQVTMMFWYRQQPGQSLTLIATANQGSEATYESGFVIDKFPISRPNLTFSTLTVSNMSPEDSSIYLCSVQGITEAFFGQGTRLTVV.

The rearrangement joins TRBV7-9 to TRBJ2-1; D may be TRBD1 (6 bases). V was cut by 6 bases and J by 5 bases, with 11 bases left in between. The CDR3 spans 13 residues. Per germline, CDR1 SEHNR and CDR2 FQNEAQ (reference sequence). CDR3: CASRLGGDNEQFF. CDR3 coding DNA: TGTGCCAGCAGACTAGGGGGTGACAATGAGCAGTTCTTC.

The chain joins TRBV28 to TRBJ2-5; D uncertain. V was clipped by 6 bases and J by 0 bases, with 5 bases between them. The CDR3 totals 12 residues. Germline V CDR1 and CDR2: MDHEN, SYDVKM. CDR3 nucleotide sequence: TGTGCCAGCAGCCCGTACCAAGAGACCCAGTACTTC. Encoded protein: CASSPYQETQYF.

The chain uses TRBV6-1 and TRBJ2-7; TRBD2 matches 8 bases. The CDR3 is 16 residues long. V was pared by 1 base and J by 0 bases, with 5 bases of the junction left unmatched. Germline V gene lookup returns CDR1 MNHNS and CDR2 SASEGT. The chain's CDR3 is CASSEGSGGVSYEQYV. In DNA form, the CDR3 reads TGTGCCAGCAGTGAAGGATCCGGGGGGGTCTCCTACGAGCAGTACGTC.